This TCR beta chain derives from a study of Ad26.COV2.S vaccination and SARS-CoV-2 variants. The table came from immunoSEQ multiplex PCR; TCRdb's copy has only in-frame clones and leaves some out. This table holds approximately 400,000 clones, 92% found once. This clone was picked up one time. What it binds is unknown. The CDR3 is made up of 15 amino acids. Germline V gene lookup returns CDR1 SNHLY and CDR2 FYNNEI. The V gene lost 3 bases and the J gene lost 1 base, with 12 bases spanning the gap. Overall study findings and caveats: There was a possibility that the TCR breadth and depth analyses underestimated total T cell responses. People who got the vaccine had more spike-specific TCR breadth than people who got placebo. Spike-specific CD8+ and CD4+ T cell responses reportedly showed substantial breadth after vaccination. Vaccine and placebo recipients had similar non-spike TCR breadth.

The sample was peripheral blood, taken after recovery from COVID-19. The sequence came from a human donor who had recovered from COVID-19. The chain combines TRBV2 with TRBJ1-1, with D unclear. Written as DNA, the CDR3 is TGTGCCAGCAGTGATGATCGGCTCAGGAACACTGAAGCTTTCTTT. It encodes CASSDDRLRNTEAFF.